This entry lists 5 T cell receptor beta chains sequenced from one sample in a study of T cell repertoires in cytomegalovirus infection. TCRdb fed the reads into MiXCR, producing one record per CDR3 protein. The sample contains roughly 68,000 distinct CDR3 sequences, 22% of which appear only once. These receptors have no identified antigens. The specimen sequenced was PBMCs, sequenced either directly or after in vitro stimulation (not recorded which). The receptors were sampled from a human donor in good health (CMV status not recorded). Some clones in this sample may be carry-over from other donors' samples.

This clonotype was counted a few times. This chain connects TRBV10-3 to TRBJ1-5; D ambiguous. CDR3 length: 14 amino acids. The V and J ends lost 4 bases and 6 bases respectively, with 13 bases between them. CDR1 ENHRY and CDR2 SYGVKD come from the germline V gene. CDR3 DNA: TGTGCCATCAGTGCGGTCGGGAAGGGTCAGCCCCAGCATTTT. Translating gives CAISAVGKGQPQHF.

This clonotype was seen many times. CDR3 protein: CASSLEGRRSWETQYF. DNA for the CDR3: TGTGCCAGCAGCTTGGAGGGTCGTCGCTCGTGGGAGACCCAGTACTTC. V usage is TRBV7-8 and J usage is TRBJ2-5; D is possibly TRBD2 (6 bases). The ends were cut back, 3 bases at V and 5 bases at J, with 19 bases in the middle. There are 16 residues in the CDR3. Looked up from germline, CDR1 is SGHVS and CDR2 is FQNEAQ.

This clonotype has just a few counts. This chain uses TRBV11-2 with TRBJ1-4; D remains unclear. The V gene's germline CDR1 is SGHAT and CDR2 FQNNGV. Trimming removed 1 base at V and 7 bases at J, with 16 bases between. This CDR3 is built from 16 residues. The CDR3 here is CASSLGHLGGGEKLFF. CDR3 coding DNA: TGTGCCAGCAGCTTAGGGCATCTCGGAGGAGGTGAAAAACTGTTTTTT.

The chain is built from TRBV27 and TRBJ2-5; 10 nucleotides agree with TRBD2. Unmatched junction bases numbered 12, after V lost 3 bases and J lost 5 bases. Germline CDR1 reads MNHEY; CDR2 reads SMNVEV (reference sequence). The CDR3 totals 17 residues. The CDR3 is CASSFTRLAGVVETQYF. CDR3 DNA: TGTGCCAGCAGTTTTACCAGGCTAGCGGGAGTCGTTGAGACCCAGTACTTC.

This clonotype was recorded many times. This sequence joins TRBV7-2 and TRBJ2-5, with D tentatively TRBD1 (6 bases). The V gene's germline CDR1 is SGHTA and CDR2 FQGNSA. The CDR3 length is 15 residues. Trimming removed 0 bases at V and 5 bases at J, with 13 bases between. DNA of the CDR3: TGTGCCAGCAGCTTAGCGAGGGGGAAGTGGGAGACCCAGTACTTC. It encodes CASSLARGKWETQYF.